The 10 T cell receptor beta chains presented below share a single source sample, sequenced in a study of CD8+CD57+ T cells in acquired aplastic anemia. Patients chosen for sequencing had shown CD8+CD57+ cell expansion by flow cytometry. For CDR3 and TCR beta VDJ profiling, genomic DNA was the template used. One entry per CDR3 protein, called by TCRdb with MiXCR from the reads. Of about 190,000 distinct CDR3 sequences in the sample, around 45% were seen once. The sequencing input was sorted CD4+, CD8+, or CD8+CD57+ T cells (not recorded which) from PBMCs. The receptors originated from a human donor with aplastic anemia.

This clonotype occurred many times. This chain joins TRBV10-3 and TRBJ2-7, with D unresolved. The CDR3 length is 15 residues. Germline lookup yields CDR1 ENHRY and CDR2 SYGVKD. V shed 0 bases and J shed 0 bases, with 9 bases lying between them. This chain's CDR3 is CAISESTAISYEQYF. CDR3 nucleotides: TGTGCCATCAGTGAGTCGACCGCGATCTCCTACGAGCAGTACTTC.

V and J are TRBV7-8 and TRBJ2-7; perhaps TRBD1 as D (6 bases). The CDR3 covers 11 residues. CDR1 and CDR2 (germline): SGHVS, FQNEAQ. Trimming took 9 bases from V and 6 from J, leaving 12 bases between them. In nucleotides, the CDR3 is TGTGCCAGTAGTGTCAGGGGCGAGCAGTACTTC. It codes for CASSVRGEQYF.

This clonotype was detected ten times or more. The chain employs TRBV5-6 and TRBJ1-3; D is ambiguous. Germline CDR1 reads SGHDT; CDR2 reads YYEEEE. This CDR3 is 14 amino acids long. V lost 4 bases and J lost 4, with 12 bases in between. CDR3 DNA: TGTGCCAGCAGCACCTCGGAAGGGGGAAACACCATATATTTT. This codes for CASSTSEGGNTIYF.

The chain employs TRBV5-6 and TRBJ1-2, with D possibly being TRBD1 (5 bases). The ends were cut back, 3 bases at V and 3 bases at J, with 15 bases in the middle. Germline V lookup: CDR1 SGHDT, CDR2 YYEEEE. The CDR3 runs 15 residues. As DNA, the CDR3 is TGTGCCAGCAGCTCGGCAGGGATGGTAGACTATGGCTACACCTTC. It yields the protein CASSSAGMVDYGYTF.

This clonotype appeared once. The rearrangement joins TRBV5-1 to TRBJ2-3; 11 bases are shared with TRBD2. With 3 bases clipped from V and 2 bases from J, the junction kept 8 bases outside the gene matches. The germline V gene has CDR1 SGHRS and CDR2 YFSETQ. This CDR3 region has 17 residues. The CDR3 protein is CASSCWTSGSHTDTQYF. CDR3 coding DNA: TGCGCCAGCAGCTGCTGGACTAGCGGGTCCCACACAGATACGCAGTATTTT.

This clonotype was counted once. A junction end diverges from the germline sequence, so it may reflect a read error. The CDR3 loop is CTSSSSPGLAGHEQFF. As DNA, the CDR3 is TGTACCAGCAGCTCCTCGCCGGGACTAGCGGGTCATGAGCAGTTCTTC. V is TRBV11-1 and J is TRBJ2-1, with 12 positions matching TRBD2. Germline values: CDR1 SGHAT, CDR2 FQDESV (reference sequence). The CDR3 loop spans 16 amino acids.

This chain uses TRBV11-1 with TRBJ2-3; TRBD2 matches 8 bases. This CDR3 has 15 amino acids. V lost 4 bases and J lost 2; bases outside the gene matches: 5. Per the germline V gene, CDR1 is SGHAT and CDR2 is FQDESV (reference sequence). The CDR3 spells CASSSGGAITDTQYF. The DNA for the CDR3 is TGTGCCAGCAGCTCCGGGGGGGCCATCACAGATACGCAGTATTTT.

This chain links TRBV29-1 with TRBJ1-1; TRBD1 might be the D (5 bases). V was pared by 3 bases and J by 2 bases, with 10 bases between. This CDR3 spans 13 amino acids. Germline V gene sequence: CDR1 SQVTM, CDR2 ANQGSEA. The CDR3 sequence is CSVEQGGNTEAFF. The DNA for the CDR3 is TGCAGCGTTGAGCAGGGTGGTAACACTGAAGCTTTCTTT.

This chain uses TRBV7-9 with TRBJ2-7, with unresolved D. V lost 1 base and J lost 0, with 13 bases in between. The V gene's germline CDR1 is SEHNR and CDR2 FQNEAQ (reference sequence). The length of the CDR3 is 16 residues. CDR3 in DNA: TGTGCCAGCAGCTTAGTGGGCATAACAAGCTCCTACGAGCAGTACTTC. It encodes CASSLVGITSSYEQYF.

This clonotype was picked up a small number of times. The chain employs TRBV2 and TRBJ2-5; tentatively, D is TRBD1 (5 bases). This CDR3 has 15 residues. V was trimmed by 3 bases and J by 0 bases, leaving 11 bases between them. Germline V gives CDR1 SNHLY, CDR2 FYNNEI. The CDR3 spells CASSDPTDNQETQYF. The DNA for the CDR3 is TGTGCCAGCAGTGACCCGACAGATAACCAAGAGACCCAGTACTTC.